One sample yielded the 10 T cell receptor beta chains listed below, sequenced in a study of cytomegalovirus exposure and HLA in healthy donors. With 60 Vbeta and 13 Jbeta primers, the PCR was carried out. Repertoires were generated with immunoSEQ multiplex PCR, while TCRdb's copy carries only in-frame clones and drops some. The sample includes a few hundred thousand clones, 80% seen only once; the top ten take about 0.3%. Sequencing was performed on PBMCs. The source is a girl aged 2 to 9 in good health and CMV-seronegative.

The chain recombines TRBV6-1 with TRBJ1-2; 7 nucleotides line up with TRBD1. Germline CDR1 is MNHNS and CDR2 is SASEGT. The CDR3 totals 14 residues. The J segment lost 5 bases and the V segment lost 6 bases, leaving 9 bases of the junction unmatched. The CDR3 here is CASRIGGTAYGYTF. Written as DNA, the CDR3 is TGTGCCAGCAGGATTGGCGGGACAGCTTATGGCTACACCTTC.

In its sample, this clone was seen a few times. The genes are TRBV7-6 and TRBJ1-1; D unresolved. V dropped 3 bases and J dropped 1 base, with 12 bases sitting between them. This CDR3 region has 15 residues. The germline gives CDR1 SGHVS, CDR2 FNYEAQ. CDR3 nucleotides: TGTGCCAGCAGCTTGGGTGGCGGGCCGAACACTGAAGCTTTCTTT. This encodes CASSLGGGPNTEAFF.

V gene TRBV2 combines with J gene TRBJ2-1; 9 nucleotides align to TRBD2. This CDR3 comprises 15 residues. Germline CDR1 SNHLY, CDR2 FYNNEI. After removal of 6 bases from V and 0 bases from J, the junction contained 3 bases not matched to a gene. CDR3 nucleotides: TGTGCCAGCAGGGGACTAGCAGGCTCCTACAATGAGCAGTTCTTC. Residues: CASRGLAGSYNEQFF.

As regards this clone: Distinct nucleotide sequences in the sample also encode this CDR3. J is TRBJ2-1 and V is TRBV27; D unclear. Trimming took 5 bases from V and 3 from J, leaving 2 bases between them. CDR3 length: 11 amino acids. From germline, CDR1 is MNHEY and CDR2 SMNVEV (reference sequence). CDR3 nucleotide sequence: TGTGCCAGCAGTCTCTACAATGAGCAGTTCTTC. It encodes CASSLYNEQFF.

The V and J genes are TRBV11-2 and TRBJ2-4; 8 nucleotides align to TRBD2. Losses at the gene ends were 7 bases for V and 6 bases for J; bases not matched to a gene: 14. This CDR3 has 16 residues. Germline V gene sequence: CDR1 SGHAT, CDR2 FQNNGV. The CDR3 protein is CASTSQLGGARNIQYF. For the CDR3, the DNA is TGTGCCAGCACCTCCCAACTCGGGGGGGCCCGAAACATTCAGTACTTC.

This rearrangement joins TRBV5-6 to TRBJ2-5; maybe TRBD2 (6 bases). The J call may be incorrect, as the DNA end agrees better with TRBJ2-7. This CDR3 spans 13 amino acids. Germline V gene lookup returns CDR1 SGHDT and CDR2 YYEEEE. The CDR3 coding sequence is TGTGCCAGCAGCTCTCGGGGGTCCTACGAGCAGTACTTC. It encodes CASSSRGSYEQYF.

The genes are TRBV19 and TRBJ2-7; 7 nucleotides align to TRBD2. The CDR3 has 15 amino acids. With 5 bases clipped from V and 3 bases from J, the junction kept 10 bases outside the gene matches. Germline V gene data show CDR1 as LNHDA and CDR2 as SQIVND (reference sequence). The CDR3 is CASSGLAARGYEQYF. The CDR3 nucleotides read TGTGCCAGTAGTGGGCTAGCGGCCAGAGGCTACGAGCAGTACTTC.

The V and J genes are TRBV5-1 and TRBJ2-7; 9 positions agree with TRBD2. The trim removed 0 bases at V and 6 bases at J, leaving 10 bases unmatched. CDR1 is SGHRS, CDR2 YFSETQ, per germline. The CDR3 covers 16 residues. The CDR3 spells CASSLGVSGRLGEQYF. CDR3 nucleotides: TGCGCCAGCAGCTTGGGGGTTAGCGGGAGATTGGGCGAGCAGTACTTC.

The chain links TRBV4-1 to TRBJ2-7; D perhaps matches TRBD2 (5 bases). The V and J ends lost 0 bases and 3 bases respectively, with 12 bases between them. CDR1 is MGHRA and CDR2 is YSYEKL in the germline V gene. The CDR3 totals 15 residues. DNA for the CDR3: TGCGCCAGCAGCCAAGATAGCAGCGGATTCTACGAGCAGTACTTC. Its translation is CASSQDSSGFYEQYF.

The gene calls are TRBV4-2 and TRBJ2-7; D is possibly TRBD2 (6 bases). In germline, CDR1 is LGHNA, CDR2 YNFKEQ. The germline V and J ends were trimmed by 0 bases and 2 bases, with 17 bases remaining between them. The CDR3 spans 17 residues. Here the CDR3 DNA reads TGTGCCAGCAGCCAAGAAAGTGATAGCGGCCCTACCTACGAGCAGTACTTC. Translating it yields CASSQESDSGPTYEQYF.